This entry is about one T cell receptor beta chain. Its antigen is still unknown. These data come from a study of T cell responses to AZD1222 COVID-19 vaccine. Study at large: Investigators merged groups given second doses at roughly 4 or roughly 12 weeks.

The CDR3 has 14 residues. In germline, CDR1 is MDHEN, CDR2 SYDVKM. V gave up 5 bases and J gave up 3 bases, with 14 bases separating them. Findings and caveats of the study: With dominance at 160-218 and 743-854, vaccine-associated CD4 TCRs spanned spike.

The assay was immunoSEQ multiplex PCR, and TCRdb's table has in-frame clones only and misses some. The sample contains 95,000 to 150,000 clones, roughly nine tenths of which appear only once. The rearrangement links TRBV28 to TRBJ2-7; D possibly matches TRBD1 or TRBD2 (5 bases each). The sequence was collected from an adult in good health. The input for sequencing was peripheral blood, taken on day 0 of AZD1222 vaccination. CDR3 nucleotide sequence: TGTGCCAGCAGTCCGACGGGACCTATCTACGAGCAGTACTTC. Translation: CASSPTGPIYEQYF. The full variable domain, completed using reference TRBV28 and TRBJ2-7, is DVKVTQSSRYLVKRTGEKVFLECVQDMDHENMFWYRQDPGLGLRLIYFSYDVKMKEKGDIPEGYSVSREKKERFSLILESASTNQTSMYLCASSPTGPIYEQYFGPGTRLTVT.